A selection of T cell receptor beta chains follows, all from one sample in a study of cytomegalovirus exposure and HLA in healthy donors. Repertoires were generated with immunoSEQ multiplex PCR, while TCRdb's copy carries only in-frame clones and drops some. The sample yields about 170,000 clones, about 88% seen once. The sequencing sample was made of PBMCs. The receptors were gathered from a man younger than 30 in good health and CMV-seropositive. Each CDR3 is given with its conserved first and last residue. Fields, in order: clone size, V gene, J gene, D gene, CDR3 DNA, CDR3 protein. A D gene is named only where the DNA matches it firmly. Where a row states a size, it is once, few, many or the class of an expanded clone; other rows omit it.

>few|TRBV6-6|TRBJ2-5|TRBD1
TGTGCCAGCAGGCCTCTCCGGGACAGCCCTAACCCATACTTC
CASRPLRDSPNPYF
>once|TRBV11-3|TRBJ2-3|NA
TGTGCCAGCAGCTTAGATAGCGCCACAGATACGCAGTATTTT
CASSLDSATDTQYF
>NA|TRBV5-5|TRBJ2-5|NA
TGTGCCAGCAGCTTGGTAGGGGGGGCCCAAGAGACCCAGTACTTC
CASSLVGGAQETQYF
>NA|TRBV4-3|TRBJ2-2|TRBD1
TGCGCCAGCAGCCACGCTGACAGGGACGGGACCGGGGAGCTGTTTTTT
CASSHADRDGTGELFF
>few|TRBV6-5|TRBJ2-7|TRBD2
TGTGCCAGCAGTTACTCGCTCGCGGGGGACGAGCAGTACTTC
CASSYSLAGDEQYF
>NA|TRBV19|TRBJ1-2|NA
TGTGCCAGTAGTACCTACAGGGCTGGCTACACCTTC
CASSTYRAGYTF
>NA|TRBV9|TRBJ2-7|TRBD1
TGTGCCAGCAGCAACGGACAGGGCGAGCAGTACTTC
CASSNGQGEQYF
>once|TRBV5-4|TRBJ1-1|NA
TGTGCCAGCAGGGAGGTGGCAACCCCGGGCACTGAAGCTTTCTTT
CASREVATPGTEAFF
>once|TRBV7-3|TRBJ1-2|TRBD1
TGTGCCAGCAGCGATGGGGACAGAGCTAACTATGGCTACACCTTC
CASSDGDRANYGYTF
>NA|TRBV4-1|TRBJ2-7|TRBD1
TGCGCCAGCAGCGGGGACAGGGGTGGCTACGAGCAGTACTTC
CASSGDRGGYEQYF
>NA|TRBV5-1|TRBJ2-7|NA
TGCGCCAGCAGCTTGGGGGACTTTTCTACCTACGAGCAGTACTTC
CASSLGDFSTYEQYF
>NA|TRBV5-8|TRBJ1-1|TRBD1
TGTGCCAGCAGCACCTGGACAGGGTTGAACACTGAAGCTTTCTTT
CASSTWTGLNTEAFF
>NA|TRBV9|TRBJ2-3|TRBD2
TGTGCCAGCAGCGTAGCCGGGACTACTACAGATACGCAGTATTTT
CASSVAGTTTDTQYF
>NA|TRBV4-2|TRBJ2-4|NA
TGTGCCAGCAGCCGAGAGGACAGCGGCCAGCTTAGAGCCGAGCTAGCCAAAAACATTCAGTACTTC
CASSREDSGQLRAELAKNIQYF
>once|TRBV7-2|TRBJ2-7|TRBD2
TGTGCCAGCAGCTTAGGGCGGGGGTCCTACGAGCAGTACTTC
CASSLGRGSYEQYF
>NA|TRBV11-3|TRBJ2-7|TRBD1
TGTGCCAGCAGCCGCGGACAGGGGGGCTACGAGCAGTACTTC
CASSRGQGGYEQYF
>NA|TRBV4-2|TRBJ1-3|NA
TGTGCCAGCAGCCAAGAGGGGGGGTCGGGTCCCAGGGGCACCATATATTTT
CASSQEGGSGPRGTIYF
>NA|TRBV4-3|TRBJ2-7|TRBD1
TGCGCCAGCAGCCAAGATCTCGGGACAGGACCTTACGAGCAGTACTTC
CASSQDLGTGPYEQYF
>NA|TRBV9|TRBJ2-1|TRBD2
TGTGCCAGCAGCGTAGCTAGCGGGGGGGCGGAGGAGCAGTTCTTC
CASSVASGGAEEQFF
>NA|TRBV6-1|TRBJ1-1|NA
TGTGCCAGCAGTGGGCTGCCGAACACTGAAGCTTTCTTT
CASSGLPNTEAFF
>NA|TRBV7-3|TRBJ2-7|NA
TGTGCCAGCAGCTTATGGGCAGGGGAATCCTACGAGCAGTACTTC
CASSLWAGESYEQYF
>NA|TRBV5-4|TRBJ2-5|NA
TGTGCCAGCAGCACAGATCTGTCGGGGGAGACCCAGTACTTC
CASSTDLSGETQYF
>NA|TRBV7-6|TRBJ1-1|TRBD1
TGTGCCAGCAGCTTAGTGCCGGGACAGGGGGCCGTGAACACTGAAGCTTTCTTT
CASSLVPGQGAVNTEAFF
>NA|TRBV21-1|TRBJ1-5|NA
TGTGCCAACCGCCGTGGGGAGGATCAGCCCCAGCATTTT
CANRRGEDQPQHF